This T cell receptor (beta chain) comes out of a study of response to subunit inactivated influenza vaccine (dated by TCRdb to the late 2010s). At the level of the whole study: To follow how T cells responded to a trivalent subunit inactivated influenza vaccine, the researchers relied on deep quantitative profiling of the T cell receptor repertoire. General study outcomes and caveats: The authors proposed that each seasonal influenza vaccination may bring in only a limited number of new T cells.

A note on this clonotype: Its antigen is unknown. The input lacks base qualities; no much larger clone sits a single base away.

The CDR3, from cysteine to phenylalanine, totals 16 residues. Just the 48-base CDR3 DNA is kept, in frame starting at base 1. V is pared back by 2 bases and J by 8 bases, with 19 bases lying between the germline termini. From the germline V gene, CDR1 is MNHEY and CDR2 is SVGAGI. The library was generated by RT-PCR. Sequencing was performed on an Illumina HiSeq 2500. TCRdb reprocessed the public reads (quality trimming at Q25 with fastp, clone calling with MiXCR) and kept in-frame beta chains. Rows merge per CDR3 protein into single entries with the most common DNA and genes. This sample has hundreds of thousands of distinct CDR3 sequences in its table, and around 16% of those were observed once. The ten largest clones capture 11% of the sample.

The receptor's source is a man over 45 who received an inactivated influenza vaccine. Donor details come from another sample of the same person, matched by shared clones. The rearrangement combines TRBV6-5 with TRBJ2-1; a tentative D call is TRBD2 (6 bases match). The sample in question was PBMCs from blood, obtained less than 13 days after vaccination. The bases read TGTGCCAGCAGTTACATTGGCGGGACCCCGAACCATGAGCAGTTCTTC. This yields the protein CASSYIGGTPNHEQFF.